This T cell receptor beta chain was retrieved from a study of T cells in localized non-small cell lung cancer. General study findings and limits: Higher adjacent-lung clonality was associated with shorter survival. Adjacent lung was found to contain a median roughly 60 of the top 100 tumor clones.

Germline CDR1 reads SNHLY; CDR2 reads FYNNEI. The CDR3 loop spans 15 amino acids. Losses at the gene ends were 4 bases for V and 7 bases for J; bases not matched to a gene: 10. Repertoires were generated with immunoSEQ multiplex PCR, while TCRdb's copy carries only in-frame clones and drops some. Of about 40,000 clones listed, more than 75% are singletons. In regard to this clone: The antigen remains unidentified.

The chain joins TRBV2 to TRBJ2-3, with 8 nucleotides matching TRBD2. The material was peripheral blood, obtained before any cancer treatment. The receptor's source is a man aged 18 to 49 with stage I lung adenocarcinoma. The chain's CDR3 is CASSAGVAGWNTQYF. In DNA form, the CDR3 reads TGTGCCAGCAGTGCTGGGGTAGCGGGGTGGAATACGCAGTATTTT.